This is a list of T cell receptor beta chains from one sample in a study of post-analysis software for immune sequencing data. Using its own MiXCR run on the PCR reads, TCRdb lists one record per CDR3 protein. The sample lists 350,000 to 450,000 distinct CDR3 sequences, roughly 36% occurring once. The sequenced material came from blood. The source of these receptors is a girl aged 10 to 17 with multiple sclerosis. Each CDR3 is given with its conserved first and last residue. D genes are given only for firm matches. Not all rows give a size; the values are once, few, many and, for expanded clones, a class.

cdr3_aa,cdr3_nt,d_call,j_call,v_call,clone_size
CASSTHSGQVNSPLHF,TGTGCCAGCAGCACACACTCCGGACAGGTGAATTCACCCCTCCACTTT,TRBD1,TRBJ1-6,TRBV9,.
CASSLDTGRPQYF,TGTGCCAGCAGCCTAGATACAGGGAGGCCGCAGTATTTT,.,TRBJ2-3,TRBV14,few
CASSMDVSSGNTIYF,TGTGCCAGCAGCATGGACGTGAGCTCTGGAAACACCATATATTTT,.,TRBJ1-3,TRBV11-2,few
CASSLGGWEPRDTEAFF,TGTGCCAGCAGCTTGGGGGGTTGGGAGCCGCGGGACACTGAAGCTTTCTTT,.,TRBJ1-1,TRBV11-2,few
CASSHRTENTEAFF,TGTGCCAGCAGTCACCGGACAGAAAACACCGAAGCTTTCTTT,.,TRBJ1-1,TRBV12-3/TRBV12-4,.
CASSQEPPGLGGYTF,TGCGCCAGCAGCCAAGAACCGCCGGGGCTAGGCGGCTACACCTTC,.,TRBJ1-2,TRBV4-1,few
CSAFRAGGNYNEQFF,TGCAGTGCTTTTAGGGCGGGGGGGAATTACAATGAGCAGTTCTTC,TRBD2,TRBJ2-1,TRBV20-1,few
CASSRDRVSSYEQYF,TGTGCCAGCAGCAGGGACAGGGTAAGCTCCTACGAGCAGTACTTC,TRBD1,TRBJ2-7,TRBV28,few
CASRQGASGANVLTF,TGTGCCAGCAGACAGGGGGCAAGTGGGGCCAACGTCCTGACTTTC,TRBD1,TRBJ2-6,TRBV27,.
CASSYNSLGARSTDTQYF,TGTGCCAGCAGTTACAATAGCCTGGGGGCTCGAAGCACAGATACGCAGTATTTT,.,TRBJ2-3,TRBV6-5,few
CASRSDRATNYGYTF,TGTGCCAGCAGGTCAGACAGGGCGACTAACTATGGCTACACCTTC,TRBD1,TRBJ1-2,TRBV2,.
CASSQDPGETQYF,TGCGCCAGCAGCCAAGACCCCGGGGAGACCCAGTACTTC,.,TRBJ2-5,TRBV4-3,many
CASSYSGQSYGYTF,TGTGCCAGCAGTTACTCGGGACAGTCCTATGGCTACACCTTC,TRBD1,TRBJ1-2,TRBV6-6,.
CASSYGQGKNTEAFF,TGTGCCAGCAGTTATGGACAGGGGAAGAACACTGAAGCTTTCTTT,TRBD1,TRBJ1-1,TRBV6-5,few
CASSLNQGTPYEQYF,TGCGCCAGCAGCTTGAACCAGGGGACCCCCTACGAGCAGTACTTC,.,TRBJ2-7,TRBV5-1,few
CASSLRLAGARYNEQFF,TGTGCCAGCAGTTTAAGGCTAGCGGGGGCCCGATACAATGAGCAGTTCTTC,TRBD2,TRBJ2-1,TRBV27,few
CASTQDRTETQYF,TGTGCCAGCACCCAAGATCGGACGGAGACCCAGTACTTC,.,TRBJ2-5,TRBV5-4,few
CASSPLGRGTTKAQYF,TGTGCCAGCAGCCCTCTAGGGCGGGGGACCACAAAGGCCCAGTACTTC,TRBD2,TRBJ2-5,TRBV7-2,few
CASSAEGRRQETQYF,TGTGCCAGCAGCGCCGAGGGAAGGAGGCAAGAGACCCAGTACTTC,.,TRBJ2-5,TRBV9,.
CASSLVSGGLTDTQYF,TGTGCCAGCAGCTTAGTTAGCGGGGGGCTCACAGATACGCAGTATTTT,TRBD2,TRBJ2-3,TRBV7-6,few
CSGLVWATTTYEQYF,TGCAGCGGACTTGTGTGGGCCACTACCACCTACGAGCAGTACTTC,.,TRBJ2-7,TRBV29-1,.
CASSYYGGKDEQYF,TGTGCCAGCAGTTATTACGGGGGCAAAGACGAGCAGTACTTC,.,TRBJ2-7,TRBV6-2/TRBV6-3,once
CASSQGQGGSYEQYF,TGCGCCAGCAGCCAGGGACAGGGGGGATCCTACGAGCAGTACTTC,TRBD1,TRBJ2-7,TRBV5-1,few